This T cell receptor (beta chain) was retrieved from a study of blood T cell repertoires in COVID-19 (TCRdb year 2020). Context from the whole study: Samples covering the acute and convalescent phases of COVID-19 were provided by collaborators in the United States, Italy and Spain. The material from the prospective study consisted of cDNA or gDNA derived from T cells, B-cell-depleted T cells, or PBMCs. Deeply sampled blood TCRbeta repertoires from subjects exposed to, actively infected with, or recovered from COVID-19 were included in the dataset. The repertoires were released in a freely available public database meant as a resource for research on the immune response to SARS-CoV-2. The samples were drawn from two sources: the first 160 participants of the ongoing ImmuneRACE study, and fewer than 1,500 subjects contributed by 6 global collaborators. The sample metadata nearly always contained a de-identified subject ID, COVID-19 status, age in years and sex. Where available, HLA class I and class II types were obtained from metadata supplied by the sample provider rather than from assay-based typing.

Comment on this clone: The antigen it binds to is not known. The input lacks base qualities; no much larger clone sits a single base away.

What the authors observed across the whole study: How much clinical and demographic metadata was included differed by source and by participant, and the metadata was provided uncurated.

TCRbeta CDR3 regions were amplified from genomic DNA using the immunoSEQ Assay, a bias-controlled multiplex PCR. In the original analysis: Within the assay, amplification of reference gene primers was used to estimate how many nucleated cells each sample contained. Sequence reads were collapsed and filtered to measure the absolute abundance of every unique TCRbeta CDR3 rearrangement. For each sample, productive Simpson clonality was calculated as the square root of Simpson's diversity index over productive rearrangements. TCRdb re-hosts the immuneACCESS table, in-frame sequences only. Its copies lack some clones; in the studies checked, an unresolved V gene accounts for under half of them, and the cause for the rest is not known. V, J and clone size reflect that table, while D and trimming were determined from the DNA. This sample is represented by about 330,000 clones; 83% of them were singletons. The top ten clonotypes cover approximately 1.1% of the sample.

The CDR3 contains 15 residues, cysteine and phenylalanine counted. Of the read, only the CDR3 DNA is kept; its 45 bases are in frame from base 1. The germline V end is reduced by 4 bases and the J end by 1 base; junction bases left unmatched: 6. The germline V gene provides CDR1 SGHTA and CDR2 FQGNSA. Collaborating institutions collected whole blood in K2EDTA tubes following their own protocols. For TCRbeta analysis, collaborators shipped samples in one of three forms: frozen whole blood, isolated PBMCs, or DNA extracted from either of those sample types. Sequenced input: peripheral blood. The source of this sequence is a woman between 50 and 59 years old with acute or convalescent COVID-19. Recombination linked TRBV7-2 to TRBJ2-7; the central 8 bases match TRBD2. The CDR3 reads CASSSSASGSYEQYF. The DNA reads as follows: TGTGCCAGCAGCTCGTCGGCTAGCGGGTCCTACGAGCAGTACTTC.